Included here is one T cell receptor (beta chain) sequence, with context. This clonotype was detected many times. Its target antigen remains unknown. Per-nucleotide qualities are absent, and no much larger clonotype sits a single base away. Ophthalmopathy patients had moderately to severely active disease, Clinical Activity Score of at least 3, NOSPECS grade of at least 4, and duration under 3 months. Any patient with an uncontrolled infection, another autoimmune disease, pregnancy or lactation was excluded. Diagnoses were established on the basis of clinical symptoms, serum thyroxine and TRAb, thyroid ultrasound, and orbital computed tomography. Ficoll-Paque density gradient centrifugation was used to isolate PBMCs from 8 to 10 ml of fresh peripheral blood. Trizol reagent was used to extract total RNA, and RNA quality was then checked on an Agilent 2100 Bioanalyzer. Clipping removes 6 bases from V and 0 bases from J, with 10 as the unmatched junction base count. The germline V gene specifies SGHTA as CDR1 and FQGNSA as CDR2. Including cysteine and phenylalanine, the CDR3 has 17 amino acids. CDR3 DNA is the only sequence kept; it has 51 bases, read in frame from the first base.

The entry originates in a study of T cells in Graves' hyperthyroidism and ophthalmopathy (dated by TCRdb to the late 2010s). General notes on the study: Peripheral blood was collected at initial diagnosis, before any treatment. Whether ophthalmopathy could be predicted prospectively was tested in an independent validation cohort made up of about 20 hyperthyroidism patients plus 17 patients who later progressed to ophthalmopathy. Once sampling was done, hyperthyroidism patients were given methimazole at a starting dose of 30 mg daily, whereas ophthalmopathy patients were given high-dose intravenous methylprednisolone. According to the paper, TCR Vbeta CDR3 sequencing was carried out on about 140 peripheral blood samples, which came from under 50 ophthalmopathy, 75 or so hyperthyroidism and roughly 17 progressor patients. In addition, the study compared T-cell repertoires in thyroid tissue and in blood from several Graves' hyperthyroidism patients. For training and testing, the roughly 97 patients in the discovery cohort were randomly divided in a 7:3 ratio. A discovery cohort of fewer than 110 patients, 43 with Graves' ophthalmopathy and 57 with stable Graves' hyperthyroidism, was used to find distinguishing TCR V-J signatures.

Results the study describes overall, beyond this receptor: Most expanded thyroid clonotypes (frequency above 0.001) were also detected in blood, a finding suggesting that blood repertoires may reflect thyroid immune responses. In validation, progression to ophthalmopathy was predicted by the model with 55% to 71% sensitivity and about 72% specificity, a median of 6.5 months before onset. Ophthalmopathy was separated from stable hyperthyroidism by a 13 V-J signature model, with approximately 89% sensitivity and around 81% specificity obtained in cross-validation and 80%/75% obtained in testing. No statistical method was used to set the sample size in advance, and investigators knew the group allocation.

The TCR beta CDR3 regions were amplified from RNA transcripts. For the first round of RT-PCR on the TCR CDR3, the HTBI primer set was used together with the Qiagen OneStep RT-PCR kit. A second multiplex PCR round built the libraries, followed by size selection and purification. Sequencing of the libraries was done on an Illumina HiSeq2000 using paired-end 100 bp reads. The published analysis was carried out like this. SOAPnuke was used to process the raw data, with reads discarded if the reads contained adapters or uncalled bases, had a mean Phred below 15, or lacked an exact constant-primer or identifier match. COPE v1.2.5 was used to merge the high-quality paired reads, and each unique nucleotide sequence was defined as a clonotype. MiTCR v1.1 was used to align the clonotypes against IMGT TRBV, TRBD and TRBJ reference segments. The analysis included only V-J combinations with a frequency above 0.0001, which together covered more than 99% of the repertoires. A TCS score was defined as the ratio between F50 (clonal expansion) and ExV (chaos), using BLOSUM62-based TCRdist between CDR3 peptides within each V-J. Welch's t-statistics and random forest reduced roughly 540 V-J features to roughly 13, which were used in a naive Bayes classifier (R e1071). The public reads were run again by TCRdb, first through fastp at Q25 and then through MiXCR, and only productive beta chains were kept. Every CDR3 protein is listed once, alongside the most common genes and DNA of its rows. Here the V and J calls rest on TCRdb's processing, not on the authors' analysis. Within this sample are hundreds of thousands of distinct CDR3 sequences, with 14% of them counted one time only. The top ten clones comprise roughly an eighth of the sample.

The sequenced sample consisted of blood. The sequence joins TRBV7-2 to TRBJ2-3, with 9 bases matching TRBD1. The source of this sequence is a woman between 45 and 60 years old with Graves' ophthalmopathy. The bases are TGTGCCAGCAGAAAAGACAGGGGGGGGACTAGCACAGATACGCAGTATTTT. Its protein product is CASRKDRGGTSTDTQYF.